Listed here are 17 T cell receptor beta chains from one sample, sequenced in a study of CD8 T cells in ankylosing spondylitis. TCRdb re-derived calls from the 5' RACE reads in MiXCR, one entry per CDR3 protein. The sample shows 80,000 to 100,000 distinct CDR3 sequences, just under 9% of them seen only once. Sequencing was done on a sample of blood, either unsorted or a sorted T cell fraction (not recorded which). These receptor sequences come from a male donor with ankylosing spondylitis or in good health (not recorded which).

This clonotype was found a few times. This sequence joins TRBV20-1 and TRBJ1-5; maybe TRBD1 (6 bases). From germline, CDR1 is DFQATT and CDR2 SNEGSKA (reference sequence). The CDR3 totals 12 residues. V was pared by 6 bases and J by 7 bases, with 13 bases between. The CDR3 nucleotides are TGCAGTGCCCCAGGGGTACAACAGCCCCAGCATTTT. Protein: CSAPGVQQPQHF.

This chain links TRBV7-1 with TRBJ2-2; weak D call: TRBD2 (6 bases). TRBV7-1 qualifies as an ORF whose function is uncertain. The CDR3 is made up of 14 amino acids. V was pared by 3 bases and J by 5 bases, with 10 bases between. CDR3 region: CASSSGLMTGELFF. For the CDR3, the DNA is TGTGCCAGCAGCTCGGGACTGATGACCGGGGAGCTGTTTTTT.

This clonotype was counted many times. The CDR3 here is CAWARTDNYGYTF. The DNA of the CDR3 is TGTGCCTGGGCTCGGACCGACAACTATGGCTACACCTTC. The V gene is TRBV30, the J gene TRBJ1-2; D is unclear. CDR1 and CDR2 from the germline V gene are GTSNPN and SVGIG (reference sequence). The length of the CDR3 is 13 residues. The V and J ends lost 5 bases and 2 bases respectively, with 12 bases between them.

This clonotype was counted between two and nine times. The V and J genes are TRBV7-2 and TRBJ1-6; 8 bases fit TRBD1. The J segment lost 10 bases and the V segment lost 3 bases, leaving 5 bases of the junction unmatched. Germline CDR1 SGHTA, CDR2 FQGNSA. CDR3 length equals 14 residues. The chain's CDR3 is CASSFQGAGSPLHF. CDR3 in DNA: TGTGCCAGCAGCTTTCAGGGGGCAGGGTCACCCCTCCACTTT.

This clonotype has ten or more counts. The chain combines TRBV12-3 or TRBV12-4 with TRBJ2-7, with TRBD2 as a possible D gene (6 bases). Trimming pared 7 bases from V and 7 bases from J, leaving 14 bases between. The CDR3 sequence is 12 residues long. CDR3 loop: CASTLGGIEQYF. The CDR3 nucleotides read TGTGCCAGCACCCTTGGGGGGATAGAGCAGTACTTC.

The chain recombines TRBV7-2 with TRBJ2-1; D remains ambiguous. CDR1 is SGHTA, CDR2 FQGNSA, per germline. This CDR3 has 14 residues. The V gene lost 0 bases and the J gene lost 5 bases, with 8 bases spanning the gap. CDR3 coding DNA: TGTGCCAGCAGCTTAGCGCGGCATAACAATGAGCAGTTCTTC. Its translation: CASSLARHNNEQFF.

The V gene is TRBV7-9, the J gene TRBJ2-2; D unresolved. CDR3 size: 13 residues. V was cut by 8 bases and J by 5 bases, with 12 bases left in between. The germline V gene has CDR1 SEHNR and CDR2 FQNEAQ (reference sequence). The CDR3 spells CASPMVNTGELFF. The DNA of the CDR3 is TGTGCCAGCCCAATGGTTAATACCGGGGAGCTGTTTTTT.

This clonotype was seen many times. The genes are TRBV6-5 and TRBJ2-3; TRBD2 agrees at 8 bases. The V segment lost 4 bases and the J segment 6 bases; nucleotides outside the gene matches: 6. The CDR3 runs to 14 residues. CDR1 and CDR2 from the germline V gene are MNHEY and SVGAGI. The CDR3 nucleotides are TGTGCCAGCAGTTCGGGGGGGGCGCGGGATACGCAGTATTTT. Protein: CASSSGGARDTQYF.

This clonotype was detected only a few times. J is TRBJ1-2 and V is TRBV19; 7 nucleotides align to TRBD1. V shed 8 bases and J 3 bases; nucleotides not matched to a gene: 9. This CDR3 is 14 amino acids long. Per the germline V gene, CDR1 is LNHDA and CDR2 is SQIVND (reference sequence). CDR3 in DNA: TGTGCCAGTGAGACCGGGACAGCGGACTATGGCTACACCTTC. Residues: CASETGTADYGYTF.

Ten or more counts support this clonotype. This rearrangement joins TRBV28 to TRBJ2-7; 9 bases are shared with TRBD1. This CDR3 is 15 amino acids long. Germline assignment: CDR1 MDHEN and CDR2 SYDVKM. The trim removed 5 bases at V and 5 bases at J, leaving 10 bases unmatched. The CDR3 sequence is CASSVPGTGLNEQYF. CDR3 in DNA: TGTGCCAGCAGTGTACCCGGGACAGGGTTAAACGAGCAGTACTTC.

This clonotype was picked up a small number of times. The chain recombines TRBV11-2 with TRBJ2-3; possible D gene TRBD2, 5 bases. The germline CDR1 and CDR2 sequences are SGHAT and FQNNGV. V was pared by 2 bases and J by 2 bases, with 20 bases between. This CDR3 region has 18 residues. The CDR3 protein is CASSLFPPTKLVTDTQYF. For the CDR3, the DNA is TGTGCCAGCAGCTTATTTCCCCCCACTAAACTAGTCACAGATACGCAGTATTTT.

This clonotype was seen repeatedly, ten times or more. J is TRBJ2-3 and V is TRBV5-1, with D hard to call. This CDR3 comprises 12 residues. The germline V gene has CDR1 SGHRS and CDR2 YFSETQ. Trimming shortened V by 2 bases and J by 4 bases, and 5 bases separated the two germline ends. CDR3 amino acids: CASSFDSDTQYF. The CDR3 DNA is TGCGCCAGCAGCTTTGATTCAGATACGCAGTATTTT. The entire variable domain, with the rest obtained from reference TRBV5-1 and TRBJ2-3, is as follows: KAGVTQTPRYLIKTRGQQVTLSCSPISGHRSVSWYQQTPGQGLQFLFEYFSETQRNKGNFPGRFSGRQFSNSRSEMNVSTLELGDSALYLCASSFDSDTQYFGPGTRLTVL.

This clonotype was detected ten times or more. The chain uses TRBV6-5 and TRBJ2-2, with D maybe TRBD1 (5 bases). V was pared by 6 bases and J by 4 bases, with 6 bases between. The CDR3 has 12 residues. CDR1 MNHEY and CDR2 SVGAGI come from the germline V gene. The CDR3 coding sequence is TGTGCCAGCAGAACAGGCACCGGGGAGCTGTTTTTT. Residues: CASRTGTGELFF.

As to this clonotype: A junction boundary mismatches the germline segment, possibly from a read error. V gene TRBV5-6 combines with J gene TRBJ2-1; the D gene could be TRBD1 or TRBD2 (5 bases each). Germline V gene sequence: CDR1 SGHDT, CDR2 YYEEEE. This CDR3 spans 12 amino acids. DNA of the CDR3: TGTGTCAGCAGCTTAACACAGGCGGGGCAGTTCTTC. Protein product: CVSSLTQAGQFF.

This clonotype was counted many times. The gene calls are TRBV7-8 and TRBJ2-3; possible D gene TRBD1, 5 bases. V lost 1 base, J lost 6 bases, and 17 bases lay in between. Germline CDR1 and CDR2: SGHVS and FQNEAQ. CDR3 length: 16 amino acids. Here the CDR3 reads CASSLVQVQGGDTQYF. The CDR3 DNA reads TGTGCCAGCAGCTTAGTACAGGTCCAAGGTGGTGATACGCAGTATTTT.

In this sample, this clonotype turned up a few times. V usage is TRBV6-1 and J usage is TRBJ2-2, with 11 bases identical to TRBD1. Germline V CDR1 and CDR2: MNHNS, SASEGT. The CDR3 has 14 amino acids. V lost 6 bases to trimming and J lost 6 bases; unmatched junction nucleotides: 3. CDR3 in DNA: TGTGCCAGCAGCCCGGGACAGGGGGCCGGGGAGCTGTTTTTT. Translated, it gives CASSPGQGAGELFF.

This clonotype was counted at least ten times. The CDR3: CASSRGTENQPQHF. The CDR3 DNA sequence: TGTGCCAGCAGCCGAGGGACAGAGAATCAGCCCCAGCATTTT. The chain has TRBV7-2 and TRBJ1-5, with 7 bases aligning to TRBD1. The CDR3 length is 14 residues. CDR1 is SGHTA, CDR2 FQGNSA, per germline. V trimming: 5 bases; J trimming: 4 bases; junction bases outside the gene matches: 5.